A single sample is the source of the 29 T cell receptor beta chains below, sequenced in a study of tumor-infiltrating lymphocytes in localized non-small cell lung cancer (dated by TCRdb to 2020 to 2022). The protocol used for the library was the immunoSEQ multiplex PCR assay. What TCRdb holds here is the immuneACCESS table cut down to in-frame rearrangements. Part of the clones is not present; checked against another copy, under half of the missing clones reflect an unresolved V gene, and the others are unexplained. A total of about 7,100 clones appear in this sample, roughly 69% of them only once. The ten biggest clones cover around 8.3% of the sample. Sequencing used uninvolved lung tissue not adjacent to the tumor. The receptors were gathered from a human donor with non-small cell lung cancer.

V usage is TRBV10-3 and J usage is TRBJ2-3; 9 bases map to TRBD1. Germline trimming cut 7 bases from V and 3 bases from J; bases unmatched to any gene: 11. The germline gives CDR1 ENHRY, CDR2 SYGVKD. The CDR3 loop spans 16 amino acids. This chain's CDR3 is CAITQGASSGTDTQYF. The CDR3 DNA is TGTGCCATCACACAGGGGGCTAGCTCAGGGACAGATACGCAGTATTTT.

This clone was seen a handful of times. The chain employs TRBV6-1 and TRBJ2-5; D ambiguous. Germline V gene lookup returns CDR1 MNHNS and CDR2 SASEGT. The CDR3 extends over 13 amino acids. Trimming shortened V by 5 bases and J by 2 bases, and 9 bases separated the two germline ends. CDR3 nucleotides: TGTGCCAGCAGTAGGGCGGCTCAAGAGACCCAGTACTTC. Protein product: CASSRAAQETQYF.

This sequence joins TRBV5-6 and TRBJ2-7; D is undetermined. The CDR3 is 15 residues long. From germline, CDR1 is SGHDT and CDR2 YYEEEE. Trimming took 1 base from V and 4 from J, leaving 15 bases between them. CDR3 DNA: TGTGCCAGCAGCTTGTTGGCACCCGCTAGGTACGAGCAGTACTTC. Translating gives CASSLLAPARYEQYF.

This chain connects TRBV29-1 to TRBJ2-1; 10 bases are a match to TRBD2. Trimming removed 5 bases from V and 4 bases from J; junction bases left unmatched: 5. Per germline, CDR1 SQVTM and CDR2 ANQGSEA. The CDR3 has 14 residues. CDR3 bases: TGCAGCGTTCTTCTAGCGGGGGCATACAATGAGCAGTTCTTC. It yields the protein CSVLLAGAYNEQFF.

CDR3 residues: CASNSLAGSNEQFF. CDR3 bases: TGCGCCAGCAATAGTCTAGCGGGTTCCAATGAGCAGTTCTTC. The rearrangement uses TRBV5-1 and TRBJ2-1; TRBD2 aligns across 8 bases. The V and J ends lost 6 bases and 6 bases, in that order; junction bases with no gene match: 8. The CDR3 contains 14 residues. Germline loops: CDR1 SGHRS, CDR2 YFSETQ.

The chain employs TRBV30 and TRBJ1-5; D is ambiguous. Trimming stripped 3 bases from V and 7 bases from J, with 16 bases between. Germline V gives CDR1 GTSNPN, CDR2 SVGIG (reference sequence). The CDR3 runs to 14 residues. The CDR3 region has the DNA TGTGCCTGGAGCGGGAAGGACGGCGGACAGCCCCAGCATTTT. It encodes CAWSGKDGGQPQHF.

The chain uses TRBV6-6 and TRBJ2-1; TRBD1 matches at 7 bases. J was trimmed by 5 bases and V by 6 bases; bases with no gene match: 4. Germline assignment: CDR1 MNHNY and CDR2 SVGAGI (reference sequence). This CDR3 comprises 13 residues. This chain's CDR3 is CASSRGQDNEQFF. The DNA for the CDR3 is TGTGCCAGCAGCCGCGGACAGGACAATGAGCAGTTCTTC.

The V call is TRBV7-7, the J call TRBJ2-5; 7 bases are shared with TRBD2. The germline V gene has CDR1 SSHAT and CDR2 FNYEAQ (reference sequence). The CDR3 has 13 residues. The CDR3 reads CASAGTTQETQYF. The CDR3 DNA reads TGTGCTAGCGCCGGGACTACCCAAGAGACCCAGTACTTC.

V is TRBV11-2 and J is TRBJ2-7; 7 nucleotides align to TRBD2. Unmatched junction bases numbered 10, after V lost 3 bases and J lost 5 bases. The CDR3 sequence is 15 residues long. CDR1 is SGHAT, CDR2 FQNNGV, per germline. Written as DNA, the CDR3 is TGTGCCAGCAGCTTGTCTCCTAGCGGTCGTGACGAGCAGTACTTC. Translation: CASSLSPSGRDEQYF.

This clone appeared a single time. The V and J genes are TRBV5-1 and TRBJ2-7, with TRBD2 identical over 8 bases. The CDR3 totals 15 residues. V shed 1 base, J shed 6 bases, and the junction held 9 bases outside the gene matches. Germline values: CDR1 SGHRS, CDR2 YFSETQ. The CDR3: CASSLRGGRLGEQYF. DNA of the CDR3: TGCGCCAGCAGCTTGCGGGGCGGGAGGTTAGGCGAGCAGTACTTC.

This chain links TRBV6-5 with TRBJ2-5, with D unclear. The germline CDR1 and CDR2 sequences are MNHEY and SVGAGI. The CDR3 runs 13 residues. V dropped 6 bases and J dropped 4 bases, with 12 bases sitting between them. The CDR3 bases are TGTGCCAGCAGCCCATTCGGAGCAGAGACCCAGTACTTC. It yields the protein CASSPFGAETQYF.

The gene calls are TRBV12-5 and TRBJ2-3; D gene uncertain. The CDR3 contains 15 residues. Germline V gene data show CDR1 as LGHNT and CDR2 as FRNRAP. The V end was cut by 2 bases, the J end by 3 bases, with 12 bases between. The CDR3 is CASGLLQTPTDTQYF. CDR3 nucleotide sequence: TGTGCTAGTGGTTTGTTGCAGACACCGACAGATACGCAGTATTTT.

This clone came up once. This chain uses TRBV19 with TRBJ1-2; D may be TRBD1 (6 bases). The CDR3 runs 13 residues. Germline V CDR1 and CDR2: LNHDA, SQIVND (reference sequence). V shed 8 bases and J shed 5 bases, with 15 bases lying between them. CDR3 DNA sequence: TGTGCCAGTGAAGGGGGAGGCTGGTATGGCTACACCTTC. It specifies CASEGGGWYGYTF.

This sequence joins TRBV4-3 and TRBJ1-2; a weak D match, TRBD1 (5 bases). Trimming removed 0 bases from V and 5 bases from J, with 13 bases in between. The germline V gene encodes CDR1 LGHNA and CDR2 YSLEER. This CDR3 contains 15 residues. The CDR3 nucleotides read TGCGCCAGCAGCCAAGATAACCAGGGTTGGTATGGCTACACCTTC. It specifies CASSQDNQGWYGYTF.

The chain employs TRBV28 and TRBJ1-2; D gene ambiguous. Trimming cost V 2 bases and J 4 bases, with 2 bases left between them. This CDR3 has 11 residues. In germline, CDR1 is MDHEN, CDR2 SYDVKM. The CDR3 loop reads CASSLIYGYTF. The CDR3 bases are TGTGCCAGCAGTTTAATCTATGGCTACACCTTC.

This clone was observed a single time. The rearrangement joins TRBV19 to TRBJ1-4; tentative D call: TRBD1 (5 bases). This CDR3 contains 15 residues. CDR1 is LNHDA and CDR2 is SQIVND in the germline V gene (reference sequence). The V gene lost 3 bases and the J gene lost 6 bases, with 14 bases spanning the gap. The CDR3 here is CASSIKGRGDEKLFF. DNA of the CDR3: TGTGCCAGTAGTATTAAGGGGAGAGGGGATGAAAAACTGTTTTTT. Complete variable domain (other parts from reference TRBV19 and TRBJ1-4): DGGITQSPKYLFRKEGQNVTLSCEQNLNHDAMYWYRQDPGQGLRLIYYSQIVNDFQKGDIAEGYSVSREKKESFPLTVTSAQKNPTAFYLCASSIKGRGDEKLFFGSGTQLSVL.

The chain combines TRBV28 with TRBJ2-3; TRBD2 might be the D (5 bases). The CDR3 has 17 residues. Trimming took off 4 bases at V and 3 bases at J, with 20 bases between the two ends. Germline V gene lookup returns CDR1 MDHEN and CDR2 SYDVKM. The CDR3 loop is CASSSPVAAEETDTQYF. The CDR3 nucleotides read TGTGCCAGCAGTTCTCCCGTTGCAGCGGAGGAGACAGATACGCAGTATTTT.

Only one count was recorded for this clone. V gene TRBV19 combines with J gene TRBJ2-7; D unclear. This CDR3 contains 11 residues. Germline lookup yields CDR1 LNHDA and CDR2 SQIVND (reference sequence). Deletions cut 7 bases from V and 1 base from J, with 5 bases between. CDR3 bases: TGTGCCAGTACCGGGTCCTACGAGCAGTACTTC. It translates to CASTGSYEQYF. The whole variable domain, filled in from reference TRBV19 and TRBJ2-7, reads DGGITQSPKYLFRKEGQNVTLSCEQNLNHDAMYWYRQDPGQGLRLIYYSQIVNDFQKGDIAEGYSVSREKKESFPLTVTSAQKNPTAFYLCASTGSYEQYFGPGTRLTVT.

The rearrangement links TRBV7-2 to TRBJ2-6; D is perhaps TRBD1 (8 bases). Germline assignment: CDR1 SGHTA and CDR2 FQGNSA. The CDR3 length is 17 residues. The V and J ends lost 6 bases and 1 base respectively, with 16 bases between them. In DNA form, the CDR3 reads TGTGCCAGCAGGCACAGGGGGGGGAGTTCTGGGGCCAACGTCCTGACTTTC. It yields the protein CASRHRGGSSGANVLTF.

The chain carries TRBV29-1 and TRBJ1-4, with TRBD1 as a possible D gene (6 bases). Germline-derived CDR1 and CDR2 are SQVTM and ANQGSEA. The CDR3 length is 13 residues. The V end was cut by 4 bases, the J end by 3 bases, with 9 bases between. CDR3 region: CSVGTASNEKLFF. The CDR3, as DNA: TGCAGCGTTGGGACAGCTTCTAATGAAAAACTGTTTTTT.

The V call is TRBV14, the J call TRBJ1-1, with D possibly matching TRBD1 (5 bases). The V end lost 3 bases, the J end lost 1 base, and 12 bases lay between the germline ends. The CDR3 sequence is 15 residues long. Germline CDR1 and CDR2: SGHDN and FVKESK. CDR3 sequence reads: CASSHTPGKNTEAFF. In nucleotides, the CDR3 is TGTGCCAGCAGCCACACGCCAGGGAAGAACACTGAAGCTTTCTTT. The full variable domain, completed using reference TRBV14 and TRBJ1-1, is EAGVTQFPSHSVIEKGQTVTLRCDPISGHDNLYWYRRVMGKEIKFLLHFVKESKQDESGMPNNRFLAERTGGTYSTLKVQPAELEDSGVYFCASSHTPGKNTEAFFGQGTRLTVV.

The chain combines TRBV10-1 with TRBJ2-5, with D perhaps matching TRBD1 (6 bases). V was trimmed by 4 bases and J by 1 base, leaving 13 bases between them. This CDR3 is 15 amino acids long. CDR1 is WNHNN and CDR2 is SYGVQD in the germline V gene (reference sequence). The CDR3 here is CASSGVETGQETQYF. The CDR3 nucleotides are TGCGCCAGCAGTGGTGTGGAGACAGGCCAAGAGACCCAGTACTTC.

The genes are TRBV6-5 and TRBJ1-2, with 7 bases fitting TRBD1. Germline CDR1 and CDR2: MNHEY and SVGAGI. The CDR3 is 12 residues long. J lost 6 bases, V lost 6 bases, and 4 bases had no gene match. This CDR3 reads CASSRQGDGYTF. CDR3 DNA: TGTGCCAGCAGCAGACAGGGAGATGGCTACACCTTC.

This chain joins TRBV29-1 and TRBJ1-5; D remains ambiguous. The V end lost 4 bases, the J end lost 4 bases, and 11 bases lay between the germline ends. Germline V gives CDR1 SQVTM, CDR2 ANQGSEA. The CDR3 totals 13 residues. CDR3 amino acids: CSVGPAGNQPQHF. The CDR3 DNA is TGCAGCGTTGGGCCCGCGGGTAATCAGCCCCAGCATTTT. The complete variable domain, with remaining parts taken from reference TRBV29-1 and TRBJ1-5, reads SAVISQKPSRDICQRGTSLTIQCQVDSQVTMMFWYRQQPGQSLTLIATANQGSEATYESGFVIDKFPISRPNLTFSTLTVSNMSPEDSSIYLCSVGPAGNQPQHFGDGTRLSIL.

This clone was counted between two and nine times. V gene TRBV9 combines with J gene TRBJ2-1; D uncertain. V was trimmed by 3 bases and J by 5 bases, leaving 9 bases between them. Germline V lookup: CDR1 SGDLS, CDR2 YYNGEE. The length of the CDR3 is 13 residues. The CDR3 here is CASSGRADNEQFF. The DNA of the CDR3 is TGTGCCAGCAGCGGCCGAGCTGACAATGAGCAGTTCTTC.

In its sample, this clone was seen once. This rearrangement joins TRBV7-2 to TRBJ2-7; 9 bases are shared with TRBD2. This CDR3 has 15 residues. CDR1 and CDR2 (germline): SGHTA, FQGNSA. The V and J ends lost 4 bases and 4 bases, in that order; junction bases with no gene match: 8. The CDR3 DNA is TGTGCCAGCAGCTCCATAACTAGCGGGCCTTACGAGCAGTACTTC. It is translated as CASSSITSGPYEQYF.

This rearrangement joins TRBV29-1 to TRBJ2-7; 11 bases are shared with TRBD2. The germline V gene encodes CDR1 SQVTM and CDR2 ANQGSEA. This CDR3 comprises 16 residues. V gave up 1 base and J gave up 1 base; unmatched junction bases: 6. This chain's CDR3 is CSVEGVTSGISYEQYF. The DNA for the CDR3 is TGCAGCGTTGAAGGAGTGACTAGCGGGATTTCCTACGAGCAGTACTTC.

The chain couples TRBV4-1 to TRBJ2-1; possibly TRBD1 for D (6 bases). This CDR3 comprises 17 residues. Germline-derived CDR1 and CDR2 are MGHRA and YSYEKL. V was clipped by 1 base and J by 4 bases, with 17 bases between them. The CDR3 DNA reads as TGCGCCAGCAGCCAAGGAGTACCGGACAGTCCATACAATGAGCAGTTCTTC. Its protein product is CASSQGVPDSPYNEQFF.

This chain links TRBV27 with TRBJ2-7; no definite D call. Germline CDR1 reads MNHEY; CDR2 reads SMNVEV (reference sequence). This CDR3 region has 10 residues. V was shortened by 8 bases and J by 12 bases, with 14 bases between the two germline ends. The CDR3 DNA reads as TGTGCCAGCGCGCCCCACTCATGGTACTTC. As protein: CASAPHSWYF.